The 21 T cell receptor beta chains given below trace back to one sample, sequenced in a study of CD8+ T cells in alopecia areata. RNA extraction and reverse transcription yielded cDNA as sequencing template. Produced via immunoSEQ multiplex PCR; TCRdb's table is partial and in-frame only. The sample contains around 120,000 clones, 35% to 40% of which appear only once. The sample comprised CD4+ T cells sorted from blood. Source of these receptors: a human donor with alopecia areata.

This clone came up a few times. The genes are TRBV27 and TRBJ2-7, with a possible D match to TRBD1 (5 bases). The ends were cut back, 5 bases at V and 7 bases at J, with 12 bases in the middle. Per the germline V gene, CDR1 is MNHEY and CDR2 is SMNVEV (reference sequence). CDR3 length: 12 amino acids. In nucleotides, the CDR3 is TGTGCCAGCAGTCACCGACAGTCTGAGCAGTACTTC. Encoded protein: CASSHRQSEQYF.

This clone was observed a few times. V usage is TRBV29-1 and J usage is TRBJ1-1, with no clear D. V dropped 4 bases and J dropped 3 bases, with 15 bases sitting between them. The CDR3 is 14 amino acids. Germline V gives CDR1 SQVTM, CDR2 ANQGSEA. The DNA for the CDR3 is TGCAGCGTTGTTCTAGCGCAGAGGTACACTGAAGCTTTCTTT. Protein product: CSVVLAQRYTEAFF.

The V gene is TRBV30, the J gene TRBJ2-7, with 8 nucleotides matching TRBD2. Unmatched junction bases numbered 8, after V lost 4 bases and J lost 3 bases. The CDR3 consists of 14 residues. CDR1 is GTSNPN and CDR2 is SVGIG in the germline V gene (reference sequence). CDR3 in DNA: TGTGCCTGGACCCCGGGGGGGGGCCTCTACGAGCAGTACTTC. Its protein product is CAWTPGGGLYEQYF.

The chain links TRBV5-6 to TRBJ1-5, with D possibly being TRBD1 (6 bases). This CDR3 contains 17 residues. The germline V gene has CDR1 SGHDT and CDR2 YYEEEE. The V gene lost 4 bases and the J gene lost 9 bases, with 26 bases spanning the gap. The chain's CDR3 is CASSPWGRQTRAGPQHF. The CDR3 DNA reads TGTGCCAGCAGCCCGTGGGGGCGACAGACCAGAGCCGGGCCCCAGCATTTT.

This clone came up a few times. The rearrangement uses TRBV29-1 and TRBJ2-1; D possibly corresponds to TRBD1 (6 bases). CDR1 and CDR2 from the germline V gene are SQVTM and ANQGSEA. Deletions cut 7 bases from V and 10 bases from J, with 17 bases between. The CDR3 sequence is 12 residues long. The CDR3 nucleotides read TGCAGCGGCCGGGACACCGTTTGGGAGCAGTTCTTC. It yields the protein CSGRDTVWEQFF.

This clone occurred a few times. The J gene is TRBJ2-5, the V gene TRBV7-9; 11 nucleotides agree with TRBD2. With 5 bases clipped from V and 2 bases from J, the junction kept 10 bases outside the gene matches. CDR1 and CDR2 (germline): SEHNR, FQNEAQ (reference sequence). There are 17 residues in the CDR3. CDR3 in amino acids: CASSDRLAGKSQETQYF. The CDR3 coding sequence is TGTGCCAGCAGCGATAGACTAGCGGGAAAAAGTCAAGAGACCCAGTACTTC.

The genes are TRBV23-1 and TRBJ1-5; 8 bases fit TRBD1. TRBV23-1 is an ORF; its function is uncertain. CDR3 size: 13 residues. V shed 6 bases, J shed 5 bases, and the junction held 3 bases outside the gene matches. The chain's CDR3 is CASRYRGDQPQHF. In nucleotides, the CDR3 is TGCGCCAGCAGATACAGGGGGGATCAGCCCCAGCATTTT.

This clone came up a few times. The V and J genes are TRBV29-1 and TRBJ1-2; no firm D call. CDR1 SQVTM and CDR2 ANQGSEA come from the germline V gene. V lost 7 bases and J 4 bases, leaving 10 bases between the germline ends. The CDR3 has 11 residues. In nucleotides, the CDR3 is TGCAGCGCACGTGATGGCTATGGCTACACCTTC. Protein product: CSARDGYGYTF.

The rearrangement uses TRBV7-9 and TRBJ2-7; 9 bases are shared with TRBD1. CDR1 is SEHNR and CDR2 is FQNEAQ in the germline V gene (reference sequence). V lost 5 bases to trimming and J lost 3 bases; unmatched junction nucleotides: 8. The CDR3 runs 15 residues. The CDR3 is CASSRPGQGLYEQYF. As DNA, the CDR3 is TGTGCCAGCAGCCGCCCGGGACAGGGCCTCTACGAGCAGTACTTC.

This clone has more than one count but fewer than ten. The chain uses TRBV18 and TRBJ2-5; TRBD1 aligns across 7 bases. The V gene's germline CDR1 is KGHSH and CDR2 LQKENI. The CDR3 length is 15 residues. The V gene end was trimmed by 6 bases and the J gene end by 1 base; junction bases not matched to a gene: 8. CDR3 protein: CASSPQPGGQETQYF. The CDR3 DNA follows: TGTGCCAGCTCGCCGCAGCCAGGGGGCCAAGAGACCCAGTACTTC.

This clone was seen a single time. The DNA for the CDR3 is TGCGCCAGCAGCCAAGACCGGTCGGGCCTAACCACAGATACGCAGTATTTT. Its translation is CASSQDRSGLTTDTQYF. The gene calls are TRBV4-1 and TRBJ2-3; D is uncertain. V was trimmed by 0 bases and J by 2 bases, leaving 15 bases between them. The CDR3 extends over 17 amino acids. Germline loops: CDR1 MGHRA, CDR2 YSYEKL.

A few counts support this clone. This chain joins TRBV29-1 and TRBJ2-3; 9 bases are shared with TRBD1. CDR1 and CDR2 (germline): SQVTM, ANQGSEA. Germline trimming cut 6 bases from V and 1 base from J; bases unmatched to any gene: 5. This CDR3 is 14 amino acids long. CDR3 sequence: CSVGWTGGTDTQYF. The CDR3 bases are TGCAGCGTGGGATGGACAGGGGGCACAGATACGCAGTATTTT.

This clone was seen more than once but under ten times. The CDR3 loop reads CSVGRGETQYF. The CDR3 DNA reads as TGCAGCGTTGGGCGGGGAGAGACCCAGTACTTC. The chain has TRBV29-1 and TRBJ2-5, with D perhaps matching TRBD2 (6 bases). There are 11 residues in the CDR3. Germline V gives CDR1 SQVTM, CDR2 ANQGSEA. V lost 4 bases and J 4 bases, leaving 7 bases between the germline ends.

V and J are TRBV29-1 and TRBJ2-3, with 11 bases that match TRBD1. Germline values: CDR1 SQVTM, CDR2 ANQGSEA. The CDR3 has 15 amino acids. The junction had 12 bases not matched to a gene; V was cut back by 7 bases and J by 6 bases. In nucleotides, the CDR3 is TGCAGCGCCCAACTCGGGACAGGGGGAACGGATACGCAGTATTTT. Translation gives CSAQLGTGGTDTQYF.

This clone has just a few counts. V gene TRBV29-1 combines with J gene TRBJ2-5; D is unclear. CDR1 and CDR2 (germline): SQVTM, ANQGSEA. This CDR3 region has 10 residues. Trimming took off 4 bases at V and 4 bases at J, with 4 bases between the two ends. Here the CDR3 DNA reads TGCAGCGTTGTGGGAGAGACCCAGTACTTC. It encodes CSVVGETQYF.

This clone has at least ten counts. The chain recombines TRBV4-3 with TRBJ2-3; perhaps TRBD1 as D (5 bases). V gave up 1 base and J gave up 1 base, with 9 bases separating them. This CDR3 comprises 15 residues. Germline CDR1 reads LGHNA; CDR2 reads YSLEER. For the CDR3, the DNA is TGCGCCAGCAGCCAAGTGTTACAGGGCACAGATACGCAGTATTTT. Translation: CASSQVLQGTDTQYF.

V usage is TRBV2 and J usage is TRBJ1-2, with D unclear. The CDR3 contains 10 residues. The germline V and J ends were trimmed by 6 bases and 4 bases, with 3 bases remaining between them. CDR1 is SNHLY and CDR2 is FYNNEI in the germline V gene. The CDR3 coding sequence is TGTGCCAGCAGGCTCTATGGCTACACCTTC. Amino acids: CASRLYGYTF.

A few counts support this clone. The chain couples TRBV29-1 to TRBJ2-7, with D possibly being TRBD1 (5 bases). The V end was cut by 2 bases, the J end by 6 bases, with 14 bases between. CDR3 length: 13 amino acids. In germline, CDR1 is SQVTM, CDR2 ANQGSEA. The CDR3 here is CSVERQGTAEQYF. In DNA form, the CDR3 reads TGCAGCGTTGAACGGCAGGGAACGGCCGAGCAGTACTTC.

This clone came up a few times. The genes are TRBV29-1 and TRBJ2-1, with D perhaps TRBD1 (6 bases). This CDR3 spans 16 amino acids. CDR1 SQVTM and CDR2 ANQGSEA come from the germline V gene. Trimming removed 6 bases at V and 4 bases at J, with 22 bases between. CDR3 nucleotide sequence: TGCAGCGTGGTTGGGACAAAAAGCCTTTCTTACAATGAGCAGTTCTTC. As protein: CSVVGTKSLSYNEQFF.

This clone was seen many times. This chain uses TRBV28 with TRBJ1-2; D remains unclear. With 5 bases removed from V and 7 bases from J, the gap between germline ends came to 8 bases. The CDR3 has 11 residues. Germline V gene data show CDR1 as MDHEN and CDR2 as SYDVKM. The CDR3 here is CASSTLLGYTF. CDR3 nucleotides: TGTGCCAGCAGTACATTACTTGGCTACACCTTC.

Sample share makes this clone medium-sized. The same CDR3 is also encoded by other DNA sequences in this sample. This rearrangement joins TRBV5-1 to TRBJ2-5; maybe TRBD1 (6 bases). Germline-derived CDR1 and CDR2 are SGHRS and YFSETQ. The CDR3 contains 13 residues. V was trimmed by 3 bases and J by 2 bases, leaving 8 bases between them. CDR3 bases: TGCGCCAGCAGCTCTGGACAGCAAGAGACCCAGTACTTC. Its protein is CASSSGQQETQYF.